This T cell receptor (beta chain) was sequenced during a study of T cells after yellow fever vaccination. Study-level points and caveats: Post-booster repertoires again held most primary-vaccination clones (approximately 96% CD4, roughly 88% CD8).

This CDR3 contains 14 residues. The germline CDR1 and CDR2 sequences are SGHVS and FQNEAQ. Trimming left V 2 bases short and J 2 bases short, with 10 bases between. As concerns this clonotype: Its target is unknown.

Each CDR3 protein gets one entry after TCRdb re-called the 5' RACE reads with MiXCR. The repertoire holds 450,000 to 650,000 distinct CDR3 sequences, with roughly 22% as singletons. The material sequenced was PBMCs, taken less than 25 days after the first yellow fever vaccination. This TCR was recovered from a man aged 18 to 30 who received the YFV17D yellow fever vaccine. The chain recombines TRBV7-8 with TRBJ2-7; D not certain. This chain's CDR3 is CASSLTDGPYEQYV. The CDR3 DNA is TGTGCCAGCAGCTTAACGGACGGTCCCTACGAGCAGTACGTC.